What follows is one T cell receptor beta chain and its context. Antigen specificity is unknown. The repertoire was sequenced with immunoSEQ multiplex PCR; TCRdb's copy has only in-frame clones and lacks some. In the table there are 75,000 to 85,000 clones, about 88% of which are singletons. The entry originates in a study of T cell responses to AZD1222 COVID-19 vaccine. Study summary: Combined were second doses at about 4 or about 12 weeks.

General observations from the study: Most donors were white British and more were female, and clonal diversity was possibly underestimated. Spike-specific TCR breadth rose after two AZD1222 doses, and depth rose as well. The study reported that nearly half of spike-specific TCRs target unmutated variant regions.

This TCR came from an adult in good health. Sequencing was performed on peripheral blood, taken on day 0 of AZD1222 vaccination.

In nucleotides, the CDR3 is TGCGCCAGCAGCCGGGAATCACCGGGACTTTCCTCCTACGAGCAGTACTTC. This sequence encodes CASSRESPGLSSYEQYF. The chain employs TRBV4-1 and TRBJ2-7; D may be TRBD2 (6 bases). The CDR3 sequence is 17 residues long. The V end lost 4 bases, the J end lost 0 bases, and 19 bases lay between the germline ends. Per germline, CDR1 MGHRA and CDR2 YSYEKL.